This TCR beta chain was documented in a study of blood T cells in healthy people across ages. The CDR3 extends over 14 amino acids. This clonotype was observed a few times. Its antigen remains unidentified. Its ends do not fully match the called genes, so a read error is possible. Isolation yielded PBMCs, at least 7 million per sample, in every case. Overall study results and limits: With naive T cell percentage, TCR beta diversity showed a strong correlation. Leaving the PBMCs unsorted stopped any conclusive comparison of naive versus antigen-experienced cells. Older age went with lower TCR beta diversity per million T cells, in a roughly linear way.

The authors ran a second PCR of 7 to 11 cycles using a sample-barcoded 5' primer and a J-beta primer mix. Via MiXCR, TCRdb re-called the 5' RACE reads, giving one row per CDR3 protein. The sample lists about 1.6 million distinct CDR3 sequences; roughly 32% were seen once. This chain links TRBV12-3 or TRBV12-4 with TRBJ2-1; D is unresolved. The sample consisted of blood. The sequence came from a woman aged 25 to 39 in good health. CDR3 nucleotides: TGTGCCGGCAGTGTAGGTGGGCCTGGGAATGAGCAGTTCTTC. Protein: CAGSVGGPGNEQFF.